This entry concerns a single T cell receptor (beta chain). This entry belongs to a study of shared clonotypes between healthy human individuals. An even split of each subset's genomic DNA across several immunoSEQ plates was performed. Per the study methods: Without quality scores, immunoSEQ junctional reads could not be filtered like full-length reads. Here immunoSEQ multiplex PCR was the method, and the copy in TCRdb shows in-frame clones only, minus some. That table is the source of V, J and clone size, and D and trimming were worked out from the DNA. The sample carries 980,000 or so clones, approximately 80% recorded once. This CDR3 is 15 amino acids long. The V gene's germline CDR1 is KGHSH and CDR2 LQKENI. CD4+ cells were split into CD45RA+ naive and CD45RA-negative memory subsets.

The J gene is TRBJ2-5, the V gene TRBV18; 7 nucleotides match TRBD2. The DNA end favors TRBJ2-7, so the J call may be wrong. The specimen was memory CD4+ T cells sorted from blood. Noted subset: CD45RA-negative fraction. This TCR was sampled from a man younger than 35 in good health. Here the CDR3 DNA reads TGTGCCAGCTCACCCGGGGGGAGGAGCTCCTACGAGCAGTACTTC. Translating gives CASSPGGRSSYEQYF.